A selection of T cell receptor beta chains follows, all from one sample in a study of technical replicates of blood from a few donors. Only in-frame clones appear in the TCRdb table, and some are missing; sequencing was by immunoSEQ multiplex PCR. The profile shows more than 70,000 clones, 90% to 95% of them singletons. Sequenced input: T cells isolated from PBMCs. The source of these receptors is a human donor in good health. CDR3s include the opening cysteine and the closing phenylalanine or tryptophan. The order of the fields is J gene, D gene, V gene, clone size, CDR3 protein, CDR3 DNA. A D gene is named only where the DNA matches it firmly. Expanded clones are given a class, and other clones once, few, many or no size at all.

>TRBJ2-7|TRBD1|TRBV6-5|.
CASSYGTDPSYEQYF
TGTGCCAGCAGTTATGGGACAGACCCATCCTACGAGCAGTACTTC
>TRBJ1-2|TRBD1|TRBV7-3|.
CASSVNRGEGYTF
TGTGCCAGCAGCGTCAACAGGGGAGAGGGCTACACCTTC
>TRBJ2-7|.|TRBV29-1|.
CSVGTNYEQYF
TGCAGCGTTGGAACTAACTACGAGCAGTACTTC
>TRBJ2-1|TRBD2|TRBV7-9|.
CASSGWLAGGPNTNEQFF
TGTGCCAGCTCCGGGTGGCTAGCGGGAGGCCCTAACACCAATGAGCAGTTCTTC
>TRBJ2-1|TRBD2|TRBV6-5|.
CASRYSGRAFGEQFF
TGTGCCAGCAGGTATAGCGGGAGGGCCTTTGGTGAGCAGTTCTTC
>TRBJ2-7|TRBD1|TRBV28|.
CASSFRTGYYEQYF
TGTGCCAGCAGTTTCAGGACAGGTTACTACGAGCAGTACTTC
>TRBJ1-3|.|TRBV6-6|.
CASSHKMGTYGNTIYF
TGTGCCAGCAGTCACAAAATGGGGACTTATGGAAACACCATATATTTT
>TRBJ2-3|.|TRBV7-6|.
CASSLGSGRGSLDTQYF
TGTGCCAGCAGCTTAGGGTCCGGTAGAGGTAGCCTAGATACGCAGTATTTT
>TRBJ2-3|TRBD2|TRBV18|few
CASSPKAPAGAVIDTQYF
TGTGCCAGCTCACCGAAAGCCCCAGCGGGAGCTGTAATAGATACGCAGTATTTT
>TRBJ2-1|TRBD2|TRBV11-2|.
CASKGLAGVQPYEQFF
TGTGCCAGTAAAGGACTAGCGGGAGTCCAACCCTATGAGCAGTTCTTC
>TRBJ2-7|.|TRBV27|.
CASSFAWGGFSYEQYF
TGTGCCAGCAGTTTTGCATGGGGAGGATTCTCCTACGAGCAGTACTTC
>TRBJ2-2|TRBD1|TRBV7-9|once
CASSPRHLQGERNTGELFF
TGTGCCAGCAGCCCCCGTCACCTACAGGGGGAGAGGAACACCGGGGAGCTGTTTTTT
>TRBJ2-2|TRBD1|TRBV11-3|.
CASSPRQGGTGELFF
TGTGCCAGCAGCCCTCGACAGGGTGGCACCGGGGAGCTGTTTTTT
>TRBJ2-7|.|TRBV7-8|.
CASSLDRPYEQYF
TGTGCCAGCAGCCTGGACAGACCCTACGAGCAGTACTTC
>TRBJ1-1|TRBD1|TRBV6-5|.
CASSYGGQGWTEAFF
TGTGCCAGCAGTTACGGGGGACAGGGGTGGACTGAAGCTTTCTTT
>TRBJ2-1|TRBD2|TRBV11-1|.
CASSSGGRVSGGNYNEQFF
TGTGCCAGCAGCTCGGGGGGTCGTGTGTCGGGAGGGAACTACAATGAGCAGTTCTTC
>TRBJ1-5|TRBD1|TRBV19|.
CASIGTDFNQPQHF
TGTGCCAGTATTGGGACAGACTTCAATCAGCCCCAGCATTTT
>TRBJ2-3|.|TRBV5-1|.
CASSERTYTDTQYF
TGCGCCAGCAGCGAACGAACTTACACAGATACGCAGTATTTT
>TRBJ2-5|.|TRBV6-1|.
CASSWAREETQYF
TGTGCCAGCAGTTGGGCGCGAGAAGAGACCCAGTACTTC
>TRBJ2-1|TRBD1|TRBV4-1|.
CASSGGQGGQREQFF
TGCGCCAGCAGCGGAGGACAGGGGGGGCAGCGTGAGCAGTTCTTC
>TRBJ1-2|TRBD1|TRBV6-1|.
CASSLDRGYYGYTF
TGTGCCAGCAGCTTGGACAGGGGATACTATGGCTACACCTTC
>TRBJ1-5|.|TRBV6-1|.
CASSEAPRQNQHF
TGTGCCAGCAGTGAAGCCCCGCGACAGAACCAGCATTTT
>TRBJ2-7|TRBD2|TRBV27|.
CASRRLSGYEQYF
TGTGCCAGCAGAAGACTTAGCGGGTACGAGCAGTACTTC
>TRBJ1-6|.|TRBV30|.
CAWSVRDNSPLHF
TGTGCCTGGAGTGTCAGGGATAATTCACCCCTCCACTTT
>TRBJ2-2|.|TRBV14|.
CASSPYGSENTGELFF
TGTGCCAGCAGCCCGTACGGTAGCGAGAACACCGGGGAGCTGTTTTTT
>TRBJ1-2|TRBD1|TRBV19|.
CASGTGLYGYTF
TGTGCCAGTGGGACAGGGCTCTATGGCTACACCTTC
>TRBJ2-1|TRBD2|TRBV4-1|once
CASSQGGGNYNEQFF
TGCGCCAGCAGCCAAGGGGGGGGGAACTACAATGAGCAGTTCTTC
>TRBJ2-1|.|TRBV5-1|.
CASRGQGTYNEQFF
TGCGCCAGCAGGGGCCAGGGTACCTACAATGAGCAGTTCTTC
>TRBJ2-7|.|TRBV7-9|few
CASSLATYEQYF
TGTGCCAGCAGCTTAGCCACCTACGAGCAGTACTTC
>TRBJ1-5|.|TRBV27|.
CASSFCSVNQPQHF
TGTGCCAGCAGTTTCTGTTCGGTGAATCAGCCCCAGCATTTT
>TRBJ1-5|TRBD1|TRBV27|once
CASSLSQGGPQHF
TGTGCCAGCAGTTTGTCCCAGGGGGGGCCCCAGCATTTT
>TRBJ1-3|.|TRBV6-5|.
CASSSPGGNTIYF
TGTGCCAGCAGTTCGCCCGGTGGAAACACCATATATTTT
>TRBJ2-5|.|TRBV20-1|.
CSARGLETQYF
TGCAGTGCTAGGGGGCTAGAGACCCAGTACTTC
>TRBJ1-5|.|TRBV28|.
CASSSGVGNQPQHF
TGTGCCAGCAGTTCAGGGGTTGGCAATCAGCCCCAGCATTTT
>TRBJ1-1|.|TRBV9|.
CASSVGAGTEAFF
TGTGCCAGCAGCGTGGGGGCGGGCACTGAAGCTTTCTTT
>TRBJ2-1|TRBD2|TRBV7-9|.
CASSPLGGRSSYNEQFF
TGTGCCAGCAGCCCCTTGGGCGGGAGGAGCTCCTACAATGAGCAGTTCTTC
>TRBJ2-7|TRBD2|TRBV7-9|.
CASSNLRGLLSYEQYF
TGTGCCAGCAGCAACCTACGGGGACTACTATCCTACGAGCAGTACTTC
>TRBJ2-3|TRBD2|TRBV7-9|.
CASSSSTRKRGGQGDTQYF
TGTGCCAGCAGCTCCTCCACTAGAAAGCGGGGGGGCCAAGGAGATACGCAGTATTTT
>TRBJ1-2|TRBD1|TRBV11-2|.
CASSLVNVASRDRGYGYTF
TGTGCCAGCAGCTTAGTTAATGTGGCCTCTAGGGACAGGGGCTATGGCTACACCTTC
>TRBJ1-1|TRBD1|TRBV5-1|.
CASSSDRVGTFF
TGCGCCAGCAGCTCCGACAGGGTCGGGACTTTCTTT
>TRBJ2-2|.|TRBV5-1|.
CASSPGAGELFF
TGCGCCAGCAGCCCGGGGGCCGGGGAGCTGTTTTTT
>TRBJ2-7|.|TRBV28|.
CASSSLSYEQYF
TGTGCCAGCAGCTCCCTATCCTACGAGCAGTACTTC
>TRBJ1-2|TRBD1|TRBV30|.
CAWRATGLNYGYTF
TGTGCCTGGAGGGCGACAGGGCTGAACTATGGCTACACCTTC
>TRBJ1-1|.|TRBV30|once
CAWSVGMGRVDRAFF
TGTGCCTGGAGTGTAGGTATGGGCAGGGTAGATAGAGCTTTCTTT